This paragraph covers one TCR beta chain sequence. This sample was taken from a study of blood T cell repertoires in COVID-19. Study-level background: From T cells, B-cell-depleted T cells, or PBMCs came the material, which was cDNA or gDNA.

Source study methods: Reference gene primer amplification in the assay estimated nucleated cell counts. Profiling relied on immunoSEQ multiplex PCR, and the TCRdb table lists in-frame clones only, not all of them. V and J calls and clone size are as listed in that table; D and trimming were resolved from the DNA. The sample comprises 250,000 to 300,000 clones, approximately 86% of which are singletons, and about 12% rests with the top ten. The Seattle patients, enrolled during active infection, were followed longitudinally. The sample consisted of peripheral blood. This clonotype was sampled from a woman in her 70s with COVID-19, enrolled during active disease.

In DNA form, the CDR3 reads TGTGCCAGCAGAGGCCCCCAGGGCACTGAAGCTTTCTTT. This translates into CASRGPQGTEAFF. The chain has TRBV7-9 and TRBJ1-1; possible D gene TRBD1, 5 bases. Trimming removed 6 bases from V and 4 bases from J, with 12 bases in between. The CDR3 is made up of 13 amino acids. Germline V gene lookup returns CDR1 SEHNR and CDR2 FQNEAQ (reference sequence).